This is a list of T cell receptor beta chains from one sample in a study of radiation and T cells in renal cell carcinoma. Sequencing used immunoSEQ multiplex PCR; TCRdb keeps in-frame clones, though not all of them. The data hold some 150,000 clones, with approximately 82% observed a single time. The starting material was blood, obtained from a patient whose treatment included radiotherapy and nephrectomy. The receptors here all came from a woman aged 45-65 years with renal cell carcinoma. The CDR3 runs from the conserved cysteine through the conserved F or W. D genes are given only for firm matches. Expanded clones are given a class, and other clones once, few, many or no size at all.

CDR3nt | CDR3aa | abundance | j_gene | v_gene | d_gene
TGTGCCAGCATGCGAGCGGGGGATCTCTACAATGAGCAGTTCTTC | CASMRAGDLYNEQFF | - | TRBJ2-1 | TRBV6-5 | TRBD2
TGTGCCTGGAGTAAGAGGGGATTATGGAAAGGCACTGAAGCTTTCTTT | CAWSKRGLWKGTEAFF | once | TRBJ1-1 | TRBV30 | -
TGTGCCAGCAGATCAGGGGCTAACTATGGCTACACCTTC | CASRSGANYGYTF | - | TRBJ1-2 | TRBV28 | -
TGTGCCAGCAGCTTAGGGCCGGGACCCTGGGGCAATGAGCAGTTCTTC | CASSLGPGPWGNEQFF | - | TRBJ2-1 | TRBV7-2 | -
TGTGCCAGCAGCTTGGGGGGACAGGGGGACTACGAGCAGTACTTC | CASSLGGQGDYEQYF | - | TRBJ2-7 | TRBV5-4 | TRBD1
TGTGCCATCAGGATTCGGGACAGGGGAGAGCAGTACTTC | CAIRIRDRGEQYF | - | TRBJ2-7 | TRBV10-3 | TRBD1
TGTGCCAGCAGTTTGAGGGTTAACTATGGCTACACCTTC | CASSLRVNYGYTF | - | TRBJ1-2 | TRBV27 | -
TGTGCCAGCTCACCGCCCTCCTACGAGCAGTACTTC | CASSPPSYEQYF | - | TRBJ2-7 | TRBV18 | -
TGTGCCAGCAGCTTAGAATTACAGGGGCAAGGCTACACCTTC | CASSLELQGQGYTF | - | TRBJ1-2 | TRBV7-8 | TRBD1
TGTGCCAGCAGTTTACGGGGCTCTGGAAACACCATATATTTT | CASSLRGSGNTIYF | - | TRBJ1-3 | TRBV27 | -
TGTGCCAGCAGCGTAAGATTATCTGGAAACACCATATATTTT | CASSVRLSGNTIYF | few | TRBJ1-3 | TRBV9 | -
TGTGCCAGCAGACTCGGACCGGAAGAGACCCAGTACTTC | CASRLGPEETQYF | - | TRBJ2-5 | TRBV28 | -
TGTGCCAGCAGGGAAAGGAGCGGTTACGAGCAGTACTTC | CASRERSGYEQYF | - | TRBJ2-7 | TRBV27 | -
TGTGCCAGCAGCGTAAACGGACAGGGTGGGGCCTACGAGCAGTACTTC | CASSVNGQGGAYEQYF | - | TRBJ2-7 | TRBV5-6 | TRBD1
TGTGCCAGCAGCCCCGGACAGGGGTTGTCACCCCTCCACTTT | CASSPGQGLSPLHF | once | TRBJ1-6 | TRBV7-2 | TRBD1
TGTGCCACCAGCACCTCTGAGGCCAGTACTTCGAACACTGAAGCTTTCTTT | CATSTSEASTSNTEAFF | - | TRBJ1-1 | TRBV15 | -
TGCAGCGTTGACGGTCAGGGGGGGACCCTGCTGGACACTGAAGCTTTCTTT | CSVDGQGGTLLDTEAFF | - | TRBJ1-1 | TRBV29-1 | TRBD1
TGTGCCAGCAGCTTGGACAGGGCCTACGAGCAGTACTTC | CASSLDRAYEQYF | - | TRBJ2-7 | TRBV5-4 | -
TGTGCCAGCAGTTCACGGGAGATCTTCTACGAGCAGTACTTC | CASSSREIFYEQYF | few | TRBJ2-7 | TRBV28 | -
TGTGCCAGCACCGGGACAGGGGCCCGATCGTTAGGCGGGGAGCTGTTTTTT | CASTGTGARSLGGELFF | - | TRBJ2-2 | TRBV9 | TRBD1
TGCGCCAGCAGTGAGTCTCGGGGAATGGGCACTGAAGCTTTCTTT | CASSESRGMGTEAFF | once | TRBJ1-1 | TRBV10-1 | -
TGTGCCAGTACCGGGACAGGGTGGGAGCAGTACTTC | CASTGTGWEQYF | once | TRBJ2-7 | TRBV6-6 | TRBD1
TGTGCCAGTAGTATAGATCCGAACCTCCAGGGACCCAAGGAATTT | CASSIDPNLQGPKEF | - | TRBJ1-5 | TRBV19 | -
TGTGCCATCAGCCAGGGTAGCCAGCCCCAGCATTTT | CAISQGSQPQHF | - | TRBJ1-5 | TRBV10-3 | -
TGCGCCAGCCAGACAGACACTGGAAACACCATATATTTT | CASQTDTGNTIYF | - | TRBJ1-3 | TRBV5-1 | -
TGTGCCAGCAGTTACGGACGGCAGCCCCAGCATTTT | CASSYGRQPQHF | - | TRBJ1-5 | TRBV7-3 | -